The source of this T cell receptor beta chain is a study of T cell repertoires in ileal Crohn's disease. Looking at the study overall: Every patient was operated on for stricturing (roughly 61%) or penetrating (approximately 40%) complications. Study-level findings and limits: Every patient over 26.8% clonality showed endoscopic recurrence.

The table lists this clone with a few counts. Its target is unknown. As for time point: neoterminal ileum biopsy at postoperative endoscopy, about 6 months after surgery. The protocol was immunoSEQ multiplex PCR, while the TCRdb copy is restricted to in-frame clones and leaves out a portion. The sample has more than 12,000 clones, 65% to 85% seen once. Trimming stripped 2 bases from V and 5 bases from J, with 18 bases between. The CDR3 has 16 residues. Germline V gene sequence: CDR1 MNHNY, CDR2 SVGAGI (reference sequence). The chain is built from TRBV6-6 and TRBJ1-1; D unresolved. Sequencing was performed on ileal tissue. The TCR originated in an adult with Crohn's disease. CDR3 nucleotide sequence: TGTGCCAGCAGTTACGACGTGGCCACTTATGGGACTGAAGCTTTCTTT. Protein: CASSYDVATYGTEAFF.